The rows below give T cell receptor beta chains drawn from one sample of a study of T-cell reconstitution after alpha-beta-depleted transplantation in children. TCRdb processed the PCR reads anew with MiXCR; each CDR3 protein has one entry. The profile shows about 300,000 distinct CDR3 sequences, almost 8% of them singletons. The specimen comprised peripheral blood, sampled 360 days after TCRalphabeta/CD19-depleted stem cell transplant. The receptors stem from a female patient aged 2 to 10 who had a stem cell transplant for Fanconi anemia, so the T cells may come from the graft donor. The CDR3 runs from the conserved cysteine through the conserved F or W. A D gene is named only where the DNA matches it firmly. Clone size is given for some rows only: seen once, a few or many times, or a class if the clone is expanded.

V gene: TRBV25-1
D gene: .
clone size: many
J gene: TRBJ2-2
CDR3 protein: CASTDRRRGGELFF
CDR3 DNA: TGTGCCAGCACAGATAGGAGGCGCGGCGGGGAGCTGTTTTTT

V gene: TRBV9
D gene: .
clone size: .
J gene: TRBJ2-5
CDR3 protein: CASSVSGSQETQYF
CDR3 DNA: TGTGCCAGCAGTGTTAGTGGGTCTCAAGAGACCCAGTACTTC

V gene: TRBV7-2
D gene: .
clone size: few
J gene: TRBJ2-1
CDR3 protein: CASSLVDRRAILNEQFF
CDR3 DNA: TGTGCCAGCAGCTTAGTCGATCGGCGAGCGATACTCAATGAGCAGTTCTTC

V gene: TRBV7-9
D gene: .
clone size: .
J gene: TRBJ2-7
CDR3 protein: CASSLDGQPRGEQYF
CDR3 DNA: TGTGCCAGCAGCTTAGATGGACAGCCCCGTGGGGAGCAGTACTTC

V gene: TRBV9
D gene: .
clone size: .
J gene: TRBJ2-7
CDR3 protein: CASSVDSTAYEQYF
CDR3 DNA: TGTGCCAGCAGCGTAGATTCGACCGCCTACGAGCAGTACTTC

V gene: TRBV12-3/TRBV12-4
D gene: .
clone size: many
J gene: TRBJ1-1
CDR3 protein: CASRPLDGSSTEAFF
CDR3 DNA: TGTGCCAGCAGGCCACTCGACGGATCGAGCACTGAAGCTTTCTTT

V gene: TRBV7-2
D gene: TRBD1
clone size: many
J gene: TRBJ1-1
CDR3 protein: CASSVGQRSSEAFF
CDR3 DNA: TGTGCCAGCAGCGTGGGACAGCGGAGTTCTGAAGCTTTCTTT

V gene: TRBV4-2
D gene: TRBD1
clone size: .
J gene: TRBJ2-5
CDR3 protein: CASSHAPDRGRGETQYF
CDR3 DNA: TGTGCCAGCAGCCACGCCCCGGACAGGGGGCGGGGAGAGACCCAGTACTTC

V gene: TRBV12-3/TRBV12-4
D gene: .
clone size: many
J gene: TRBJ2-7
CDR3 protein: CASSRRTGTTHREQYF
CDR3 DNA: TGTGCCAGCAGCCGGCGGACCGGGACCACCCATAGGGAGCAGTACTTC

V gene: TRBV15
D gene: .
clone size: many
J gene: TRBJ2-2
CDR3 protein: CATSRVRADTGELFF
CDR3 DNA: TGTGCCACCAGCAGAGTCCGGGCGGACACCGGGGAGCTGTTTTTT